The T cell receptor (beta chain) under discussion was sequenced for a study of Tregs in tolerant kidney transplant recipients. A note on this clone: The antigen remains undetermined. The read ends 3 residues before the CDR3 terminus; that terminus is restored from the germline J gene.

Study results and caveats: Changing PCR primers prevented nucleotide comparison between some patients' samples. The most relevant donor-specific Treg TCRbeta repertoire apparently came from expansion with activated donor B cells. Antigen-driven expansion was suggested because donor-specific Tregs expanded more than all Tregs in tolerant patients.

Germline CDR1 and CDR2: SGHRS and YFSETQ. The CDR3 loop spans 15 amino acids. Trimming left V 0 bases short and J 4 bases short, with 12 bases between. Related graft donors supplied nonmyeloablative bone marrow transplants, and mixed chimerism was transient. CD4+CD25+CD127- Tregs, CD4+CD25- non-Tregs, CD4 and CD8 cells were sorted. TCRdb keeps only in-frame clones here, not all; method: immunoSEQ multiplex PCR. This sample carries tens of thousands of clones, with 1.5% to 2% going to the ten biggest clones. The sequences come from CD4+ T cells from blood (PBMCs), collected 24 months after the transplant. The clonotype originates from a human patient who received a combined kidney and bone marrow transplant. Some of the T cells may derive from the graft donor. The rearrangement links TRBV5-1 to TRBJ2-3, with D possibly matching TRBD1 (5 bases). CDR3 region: CASSLGGDVSDTQYF. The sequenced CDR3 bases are TGCGCCAGCAGCTTGGGGGGCGACGTCTCAGATACG. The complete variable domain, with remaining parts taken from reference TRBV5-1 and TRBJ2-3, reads KAGVTQTPRYLIKTRGQQVTLSCSPISGHRSVSWYQQTPGQGLQFLFEYFSETQRNKGNFPGRFSGRQFSNSRSEMNVSTLELGDSALYLCASSLGGDVSDTQYFGPGTRLTVL.